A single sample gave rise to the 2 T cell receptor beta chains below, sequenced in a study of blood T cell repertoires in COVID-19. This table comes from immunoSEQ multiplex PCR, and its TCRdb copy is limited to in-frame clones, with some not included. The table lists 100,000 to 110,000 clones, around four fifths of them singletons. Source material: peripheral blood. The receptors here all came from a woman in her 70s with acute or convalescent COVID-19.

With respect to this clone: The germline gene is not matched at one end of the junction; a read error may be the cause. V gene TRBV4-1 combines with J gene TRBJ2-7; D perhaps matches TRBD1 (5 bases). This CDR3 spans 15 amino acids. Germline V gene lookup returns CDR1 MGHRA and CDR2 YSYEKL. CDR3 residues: CASSQGHAGSSEQYF. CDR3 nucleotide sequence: TGCGCCAGCAGCCAAGGCCACGCAGGGTCCTCCGAGCAGTACTTC.

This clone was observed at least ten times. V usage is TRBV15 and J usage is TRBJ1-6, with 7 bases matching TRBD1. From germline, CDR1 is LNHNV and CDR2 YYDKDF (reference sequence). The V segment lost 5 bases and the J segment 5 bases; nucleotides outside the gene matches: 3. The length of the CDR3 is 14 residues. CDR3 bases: TGTGCCACCAGCTTTGGGACAGATAATTCACCCCTCCACTTT. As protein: CATSFGTDNSPLHF. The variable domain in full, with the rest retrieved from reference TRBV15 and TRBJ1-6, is DAMVIQNPRYQVTQFGKPVTLSCSQTLNHNVMYWYQQKSSQAPKLLFHYYDKDFNNEADTPDNFQSRRPNTSFCFLDIRSPGLGDTAMYLCATSFGTDNSPLHFGNGTRLTVT.